This is a list of T cell receptor beta chains from one sample in a study of shared clonotypes between healthy human individuals. TCRdb's table, derived via immunoSEQ multiplex PCR, lists solely in-frame clones and lacks some. The data contain some 1.1 million clones, 70% to 85% of them seen just once; the ten biggest clones take up 0.7% to 0.95%. Sequencing used memory CD4+ T cells from PBMCs. The receptors stem from a man between 18 and 35 years old in good health. Some clones in this sample may be carry-over from other donors' samples. CDR3s include the opening cysteine and the closing phenylalanine or tryptophan. A D gene is named only where the DNA matches it firmly. Size tells how often a clone was seen (once, few, many) or the class of an expanded clone, and some rows leave it out.

NA | TRBJ2-1 | TRBV7-6 | NA | CASSLFGVDGEQFF | TGTGCCAGCAGCTTGTTCGGGGTTGATGGTGAGCAGTTCTTC
NA | TRBJ2-7 | TRBV30 | TRBD2 | CAWSGAGGEQYF | TGTGCCTGGAGTGGGGCGGGAGGCGAGCAGTACTTC
once | TRBJ1-5 | TRBV28 | NA | CASRASLAGQPQHF | TGTGCCAGCAGGGCATCTCTAGCTGGTCAGCCCCAGCATTTT
NA | TRBJ1-1 | TRBV10-3 | NA | CAISEDRMNTEAFF | TGTGCCATCAGTGAAGACAGGATGAACACTGAAGCTTTCTTT
NA | TRBJ2-5 | TRBV5-6 | NA | CASSSRLRGGLQETQYF | TGTGCCAGCAGCTCGCGCCTCAGGGGGGGGCTACAAGAGACCCAGTACTTC
NA | TRBJ2-5 | TRBV9 | NA | CASSVQADQETQYF | TGTGCCAGCAGCGTACAGGCGGACCAAGAGACCCAGTACTTC
few | TRBJ2-7 | TRBV10-3 | TRBD2 | CAIRSTPPSGISSYEQYF | TGTGCCATCAGAAGTACACCTCCTAGCGGAATTAGCTCCTACGAGCAGTACTTC
once | TRBJ2-7 | TRBV14 | TRBD1 | CASSQVRTGAHEQYF | TGTGCCAGCAGCCAAGTTCGGACAGGGGCCCACGAGCAGTACTTC
NA | TRBJ2-2 | TRBV30 | NA | CAWSLGPWTGELFF | TGTGCCTGGAGTCTTGGCCCTTGGACCGGGGAGCTGTTTTTT
NA | TRBJ1-5 | TRBV6-4 | NA | CASSQEGIGQPQHF | TGTGCCAGCAGTCAGGAGGGGATCGGTCAGCCCCAGCATTTT
NA | TRBJ2-5 | TRBV5-1 | NA | CASSLDEGRETQYF | TGCGCCAGCAGCTTGGACGAGGGGAGGGAGACCCAGTACTTC
NA | TRBJ2-1 | TRBV7-6 | TRBD2 | CASSLPKQGLAGSHKQFF | TGTGCCAGCAGCTTACCCAAACAGGGCCTAGCGGGATCTCATAAGCAGTTCTTC
NA | TRBJ2-2 | TRBV7-3 | TRBD1 | CASSLDVWTGGTGELFF | TGTGCCAGCAGCTTAGATGTTTGGACAGGGGGCACCGGGGAGCTGTTTTTT
NA | TRBJ2-1 | TRBV29-1 | NA | CSVEGSRFEQFF | TGCAGCGTTGAAGGTTCTAGGTTCGAGCAGTTCTTC
NA | TRBJ2-1 | TRBV5-6 | NA | CASSLGTSIYNEQFF | TGTGCCAGCAGCTTGGGGACATCTATATACAATGAGCAGTTCTTC
NA | TRBJ1-4 | TRBV27 | TRBD1 | CASSFQPGQESEKLFF | TGTGCCAGCAGTTTTCAGCCGGGACAGGAGAGTGAAAAACTGTTTTTT
few | TRBJ2-2 | TRBV11-3 | NA | CASSFGGSGVNTGELFF | TGTGCCAGCAGCTTCGGGGGATCCGGGGTCAACACCGGGGAGCTGTTTTTT
NA | TRBJ2-7 | TRBV21-1 | NA | CASSDESGSLGYEQYF | TGTGCCAGCAGCGATGAGAGCGGGAGCCTCGGCTACGAGCAGTACTTC
NA | TRBJ2-7 | TRBV4-2 | TRBD2 | CASSSLSSGTGYEQYF | TGTGCCAGCAGCTCCCTTTCTAGCGGGACGGGCTACGAGCAGTACTTC
NA | TRBJ1-2 | TRBV9 | NA | CASSPRGSNYGYTF | TGTGCCAGCAGCCCCAGGGGATCTAACTATGGCTACACCTTC
NA | TRBJ1-5 | TRBV6-1 | NA | CASSAVGGREPQHF | TGTGCCAGCAGTGCGGTGGGGGGGCGCGAGCCCCAGCATTTT
NA | TRBJ2-7 | TRBV6-6 | TRBD1 | CASIEPGQNSYEQYF | TGTGCCAGCATTGAGCCGGGACAGAACTCCTACGAGCAGTACTTC
NA | TRBJ1-3 | TRBV9 | NA | CASSVNTGADTIYF | TGTGCCAGCAGCGTGAATACAGGCGCGGACACCATATATTTT
NA | TRBJ2-2 | TRBV5-1 | NA | CASSSPPTGELFF | TGCGCCAGCAGCTCCCCACCCACCGGGGAGCTGTTTTTT
many | TRBJ1-6 | TRBV28 | NA | CASSYQKGSYNSPLHF | TGTGCCAGCAGTTACCAAAAGGGCTCCTATAATTCACCCCTCCACTTT
NA | TRBJ2-2 | TRBV5-1 | TRBD1 | CASSLGTGLTGELFF | TGCGCCAGCAGCTTAGGGACAGGGCTCACCGGGGAGCTGTTTTTT
NA | TRBJ1-5 | TRBV5-6 | NA | CASSQGSSNQPQHF | TGTGCCAGCAGCCAGGGGTCTAGCAATCAGCCCCAGCATTTT
once | TRBJ2-2 | TRBV19 | TRBD1 | CASSIGRGKATGELFF | TGTGCCAGTAGTATAGGCAGGGGGAAAGCCACCGGGGAGCTGTTTTTT
NA | TRBJ2-7 | TRBV5-6 | NA | CASSSNRGYEQYF | TGTGCCAGCAGTTCTAATAGGGGCTACGAGCAGTACTTC
NA | TRBJ2-2 | TRBV28 | NA | CASSIEATGELFF | TGTGCCAGCAGTATCGAGGCAACCGGGGAGCTGTTTTTT
many | TRBJ1-4 | TRBV2 | TRBD1 | CASSDTGGLNEKLFF | TGTGCCAGCAGTGATACAGGGGGCTTGAATGAAAAACTGTTTTTT